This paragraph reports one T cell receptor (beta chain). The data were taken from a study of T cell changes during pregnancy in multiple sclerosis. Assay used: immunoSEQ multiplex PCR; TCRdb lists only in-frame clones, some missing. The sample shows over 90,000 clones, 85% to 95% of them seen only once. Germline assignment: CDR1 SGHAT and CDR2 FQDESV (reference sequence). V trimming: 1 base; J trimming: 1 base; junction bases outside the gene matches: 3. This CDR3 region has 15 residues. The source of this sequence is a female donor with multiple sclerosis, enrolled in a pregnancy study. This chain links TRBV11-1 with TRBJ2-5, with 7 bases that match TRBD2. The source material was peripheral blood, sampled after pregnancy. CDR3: CASSLERGLQETQYF. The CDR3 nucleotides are TGTGCCAGCAGCTTAGAGCGGGGCCTCCAAGAGACCCAGTACTTC.